This TCR beta chain was sequenced for a study of blood T cell repertoires in COVID-19. The wider study: Samples taken during acute and convalescent COVID-19 were collected in the United States, Italy and Spain.

Trimming stripped 3 bases from V and 2 bases from J, with 8 bases between. The V gene's germline CDR1 is SGHTA and CDR2 FQGNSA. This CDR3 is built from 13 residues. Source study methods: Amplification with reference gene primers provided the estimates of nucleated cell counts. Using immunoSEQ multiplex PCR, the repertoire was profiled, and TCRdb retains in-frame clones only, with some absent. V, J and clone size derive from that table, while D and trimming were established from the DNA sequence. This table has about 120,000 clones, around 80% appearing once. Seattle researchers signed up patients amid active infection and tracked them longitudinally.

The chain employs TRBV7-2 and TRBJ2-7; a weak D match, TRBD1 (6 bases). Sequencing was done on a sample of peripheral blood. The source is a man aged 30 to 39 with COVID-19, enrolled during active disease. CDR3 nucleotide sequence: TGTGCCAGCAGCTTGGGGACAACCTACGAGCAGTACTTC. Translated: CASSLGTTYEQYF.